This T cell receptor (beta chain) was recorded in a study of blood T cell repertoires in COVID-19. Across the whole study: Samples of COVID-19 (acute and convalescent) were obtained from the United States, Italy and Spain. The analysed material was cDNA or gDNA that came from T cells, B-cell-depleted T cells, or PBMCs.

Original analysis: Estimates of nucleated cell counts were drawn from the amplification of reference gene primers. Repertoires were generated with immunoSEQ multiplex PCR, while TCRdb's copy carries only in-frame clones and drops some. The V and J calls and clone size come from that table; D and trimming were worked out from the DNA. The top ten hold under 30% of the sample, which has fewer than 60,000 clones, 81% seen once. This CDR3 is 16 amino acids long. Germline CDR1 reads MGHRA; CDR2 reads YSYEKL. V shed 1 base, J shed 10 bases, and the junction held 6 bases outside the gene matches. A few counts support this clone.

Material for sequencing was peripheral blood. The chain uses TRBV4-1 and TRBJ2-2; 13 nucleotides agree with TRBD2. The receptor comes from a woman of 80 years or more with COVID-19, enrolled during active disease. CDR3 sequence: CASSQGQLAGGEELFF. CDR3 sequence (DNA): TGCGCCAGCAGCCAAGGTCAACTAGCGGGAGGGGAGGAGCTGTTTTTT.